A single sample is the source of the 27 T cell receptor beta chains below, sequenced in a study of cytomegalovirus exposure and HLA in healthy donors. The PCR ran on 60 Vbeta and 13 Jbeta primers. Profiling relied on immunoSEQ multiplex PCR, and the TCRdb table lists in-frame clones only, not all of them. Among roughly 71,000 clones listed, 70% to 80% were seen once. Source material: PBMCs. The receptor source for this set is a girl aged 5 to 17 in good health and CMV-seropositive.

The V call is TRBV6-1, the J call TRBJ2-1; 8 bases align to TRBD2. The V and J ends lost 3 bases and 7 bases, in that order; junction bases with no gene match: 8. This CDR3 has 15 amino acids. Per germline, CDR1 MNHNS and CDR2 SASEGT. The CDR3 protein is CASSEGSGSQNEQFF. The DNA of the CDR3 is TGTGCCAGCAGTGAGGGAAGCGGGAGTCAAAATGAGCAGTTCTTC.

This clone showed up just once. The V gene is TRBV30, the J gene TRBJ2-7; no definite D call. Trimming took off 4 bases at V and 6 bases at J, with 13 bases between the two ends. Per the germline V gene, CDR1 is GTSNPN and CDR2 is SVGIG (reference sequence). The CDR3 loop spans 12 amino acids. Here the CDR3 DNA reads TGTGCCTGGACTCGTGATTTCGGCGAGCAGTACTTC. This translates into CAWTRDFGEQYF.

The CDR3 region is CASSFLGQARGEQYF. The CDR3 DNA sequence: TGTGCCAGCAGCTTCTTGGGACAGGCGAGGGGCGAGCAGTACTTC. The chain uses TRBV7-2 and TRBJ2-7, with TRBD1 matching over 8 bases. The trim removed 3 bases at V and 6 bases at J, leaving 10 bases unmatched. The germline V gene has CDR1 SGHTA and CDR2 FQGNSA. The CDR3 is 15 amino acids. Variable domain in full (rest from reference TRBV7-2 and TRBJ2-7): GAGVSQSPSNKVTEKGKDVELRCDPISGHTALYWYRQSLGQGLEFLIYFQGNSAPDKSGLPSDRFSAERTGGSVSTLTIQRTQQEDSAVYLCASSFLGQARGEQYFGPGTRLTVT.

This clone was found once. This chain connects TRBV28 to TRBJ1-2; D may be TRBD1 (5 bases). Per germline, CDR1 MDHEN and CDR2 SYDVKM. The CDR3 sequence is 12 residues long. Trimming pared 7 bases from V and 7 bases from J, leaving 13 bases between. The CDR3 coding sequence is TGTGCCAGCAATCAGGGAGGGTCTGGCTACACCTTC. Protein product: CASNQGGSGYTF.

This clone was detected only a few times. V gene TRBV7-9 combines with J gene TRBJ2-3; TRBD1 matches 7 bases. Germline V CDR1 and CDR2: SEHNR, FQNEAQ (reference sequence). The CDR3 covers 13 residues. V lost 5 bases to trimming and J lost 3 bases; unmatched junction nucleotides: 2. The DNA of the CDR3 is TGTGCCAGCAGCGAACAGGGGACAGATACGCAGTATTTT. This gives the protein CASSEQGTDTQYF.

The chain employs TRBV5-6 and TRBJ1-2; 10 positions match TRBD1. This CDR3 spans 16 amino acids. V shed 4 bases, J shed 3 bases, and the junction held 9 bases outside the gene matches. Germline CDR1 and CDR2: SGHDT and YYEEEE. CDR3 DNA sequence: TGTGCCAGCAGCAGTGGACAGGGGGAAGGATACTATGGCTACACCTTC. Its translation is CASSSGQGEGYYGYTF.

The chain employs TRBV9 and TRBJ2-7, with D maybe TRBD2 (5 bases). This CDR3 is 16 amino acids long. Germline-derived CDR1 and CDR2 are SGDLS and YYNGEE. The ends were cut back, 0 bases at V and 0 bases at J, with 13 bases in the middle. The CDR3 coding sequence is TGTGCCAGCAGCGTAGCCCCACAGACTAACTCCTACGAGCAGTACTTC. Protein: CASSVAPQTNSYEQYF.

The genes are TRBV16 and TRBJ2-5; D is unresolved. The germline V gene has CDR1 KGHSY and CDR2 FQNENV. There are 13 residues in the CDR3. The V end was cut by 0 bases, the J end by 4 bases, with 6 bases between. The CDR3 DNA is TGTGCCAGCAGCCAATCGGCCTCAGAGACCCAGTACTTC. This translates into CASSQSASETQYF.

CDR3 nucleotide sequence: TGTGCCAGCAGCTTAGGGCAGGGTCAATATGAAAAACTGTTTTTT. It encodes CASSLGQGQYEKLFF. The rearrangement joins TRBV7-6 to TRBJ1-4; possible D gene TRBD1, 5 bases. V dropped 1 base and J dropped 6 bases, with 12 bases sitting between them. The CDR3 is made up of 15 amino acids. Germline V CDR1 and CDR2: SGHVS, FNYEAQ.

The chain recombines TRBV7-8 with TRBJ2-5; 11 nucleotides agree with TRBD2. Germline CDR1 is SGHVS and CDR2 is FQNEAQ. The CDR3 is 16 residues long. The ends lost 5 bases at V and 1 base at J; junction bases unmatched: 6. CDR3 nucleotide sequence: TGTGCCAGCAGCCCCCAGACTAGCGGGATCCAAGAGACCCAGTACTTC. The encoded protein is CASSPQTSGIQETQYF.

V and J are TRBV6-5 and TRBJ1-5; 7 bases match TRBD1. V dropped 5 bases and J dropped 9; count of bases not matched to a gene: 13. In germline, CDR1 is MNHEY, CDR2 SVGAGI. This CDR3 contains 15 residues. The CDR3 sequence is CASSARGTADGPQHF. CDR3 DNA: TGTGCCAGCAGTGCCAGGGGGACGGCGGATGGGCCCCAGCATTTT.

The chain combines TRBV30 with TRBJ1-1; no reliable D call. The CDR3 runs to 14 residues. Germline V gene lookup returns CDR1 GTSNPN and CDR2 SVGIG (reference sequence). V shed 3 bases and J shed 1 base, with 12 bases lying between them. The chain's CDR3 is CAWSRGPKNTEAFF. CDR3 DNA: TGTGCCTGGAGCCGCGGTCCAAAGAACACTGAAGCTTTCTTT.

This rearrangement joins TRBV13 to TRBJ1-2; 7 bases align to TRBD1. This CDR3 contains 15 residues. Trimming took 5 bases from V and 5 from J; bases not matched to a gene: 11. The germline V gene has CDR1 PRHDT and CDR2 FYEKMQ (reference sequence). The CDR3 here is CASSPDRALLYGYTF. CDR3 nucleotide sequence: TGTGCCAGCAGCCCAGACAGGGCCCTTTTGTATGGCTACACCTTC.

The CDR3 coding sequence is TGTGCCATCAGTGACTTTACGGGACAGGCTAACTATGGCTACACCTTC. Translating it yields CAISDFTGQANYGYTF. The J gene is TRBJ1-2, the V gene TRBV10-3; 8 bases are shared with TRBD1. The V gene end was trimmed by 3 bases and the J gene end by 0 bases; junction bases not matched to a gene: 6. Looked up from germline, CDR1 is ENHRY and CDR2 is SYGVKD. The CDR3 has 16 residues.

The rearrangement links TRBV7-8 to TRBJ2-1; 10 nucleotides agree with TRBD2. Germline CDR1 is SGHVS and CDR2 is FQNEAQ. This CDR3 is 17 amino acids long. Germline trimming cut 7 bases from V and 3 bases from J; bases unmatched to any gene: 12. The chain's CDR3 is CASTATLAGANYNEQFF. The CDR3 DNA reads TGTGCCAGCACCGCTACTCTAGCGGGAGCCAACTACAATGAGCAGTTCTTC. Using reference TRBV7-8 and TRBJ2-1 for the parts outside the CDR3, the full variable domain is GAGVSQSPRYKVAKRGQDVALRCDPISGHVSLFWYQQALGQGPEFLTYFQNEAQLDKSGLPSDRFFAERPEGSVSTLKIQRTQQEDSAVYLCASTATLAGANYNEQFFGPGTRLTVL.

This clone came up once. The chain is built from TRBV14 and TRBJ1-1, with a weak D call TRBD1 (6 bases). Germline-derived CDR1 and CDR2 are SGHDN and FVKESK. This CDR3 comprises 13 residues. V lost 0 bases to trimming and J lost 11 bases, with 13 bases between them. The CDR3 DNA sequence: TGTGCCAGCAGCCAAGAACTGGGGGCGAATGCTTTCTTT. Translation: CASSQELGANAFF.

The DNA for the CDR3 is TGCAGCGTTGACGGGGGACAGACCCAGTACTTC. The encoded protein is CSVDGGQTQYF. The chain has TRBV29-1 and TRBJ2-5; a weak D match, TRBD2 (6 bases). Germline CDR1 reads SQVTM; CDR2 reads ANQGSEA. V lost 3 bases and J lost 6, with 8 bases in between. The CDR3 contains 11 residues.

This clone was seen a handful of times. The chain recombines TRBV4-1 with TRBJ1-6; a weak D match, TRBD1 (6 bases). This CDR3 has 15 amino acids. CDR1 MGHRA and CDR2 YSYEKL come from the germline V gene. V lost 0 bases to trimming and J lost 7 bases, with 10 bases between them. In nucleotides, the CDR3 is TGCGCCAGCAGCCAAGAAGCAGGGGAAAATTCACCCCTCCACTTT. This gives the protein CASSQEAGENSPLHF.

This clone appeared a few times. This chain connects TRBV30 to TRBJ2-1, with 9 bases that match TRBD2. Germline V CDR1 and CDR2: GTSNPN, SVGIG (reference sequence). The CDR3 is 15 residues long. Trimming removed 3 bases from V and 4 bases from J; junction bases left unmatched: 7. The CDR3 nucleotides read TGTGCCTGGAGCACCGGGACTAGCACGTACAATGAGCAGTTCTTC. Encoded protein: CAWSTGTSTYNEQFF.

The chain recombines TRBV27 with TRBJ2-7; D is undetermined. Germline CDR1 reads MNHEY; CDR2 reads SMNVEV (reference sequence). Trimming left V 1 base short and J 2 bases short, with 6 bases between. The CDR3 runs 13 residues. CDR3 DNA sequence: TGTGCCAGCAGTTTATACAGAGCCTACGAGCAGTACTTC. Protein: CASSLYRAYEQYF.

The J gene is TRBJ2-7, the V gene TRBV28; D is possibly TRBD2 (5 bases). The germline V gene encodes CDR1 MDHEN and CDR2 SYDVKM. The CDR3 length is 13 residues. Trimming removed 7 bases from V and 4 bases from J, with 14 bases in between. CDR3 residues: CASTQTSPYEQYF. The CDR3, as DNA: TGTGCCAGCACCCAAACTAGTCCGTACGAGCAGTACTTC.

J is TRBJ2-5 and V is TRBV28; the match to TRBD2 covers 9 bases. This CDR3 has 15 amino acids. J gave up 3 bases and V 5 bases, and 7 bases lay outside the gene matches. CDR1 is MDHEN, CDR2 SYDVKM, per germline. In DNA, the CDR3 is TGTGCCAGCAGTACCCCGACTAGCGGCAAAGAGACCCAGTACTTC. Encoded protein: CASSTPTSGKETQYF.

The chain uses TRBV27 and TRBJ1-1; 9 nucleotides line up with TRBD1. Germline V CDR1 and CDR2: MNHEY, SMNVEV (reference sequence). Losses at the gene ends were 5 bases for V and 6 bases for J; bases not matched to a gene: 7. This CDR3 is built from 14 residues. CDR3 DNA: TGTGCCAGCAGTGTACAGGGGGCGTCTCCTGAAGCTTTCTTT. It codes for CASSVQGASPEAFF.

CDR3 coding DNA: TGCGCCAGCAGCTCCCTGGCGGGAGTAGGCTACGAGCAGTACTTC. Amino acid sequence: CASSSLAGVGYEQYF. V is TRBV5-1 and J is TRBJ2-7; TRBD2 aligns across 7 bases. This CDR3 contains 15 residues. The junction had 9 bases not matched to a gene; V was cut back by 3 bases and J by 3 bases. Germline V gene lookup returns CDR1 SGHRS and CDR2 YFSETQ.

The J gene is TRBJ2-5, the V gene TRBV4-1, with a weak D call TRBD2 (6 bases). CDR3 length equals 18 residues. Germline-derived CDR1 and CDR2 are MGHRA and YSYEKL. The V gene lost 3 bases and the J gene lost 5 bases, with 25 bases spanning the gap. The CDR3 DNA is TGCGCCAGCAGCCATTTAATACCCCTCTCTAGCGCCCGCGAGACCCAGTACTTC. It specifies CASSHLIPLSSARETQYF.

This sequence joins TRBV27 and TRBJ1-2; a possible D gene is TRBD1 (6 bases). The V end lost 5 bases, the J end lost 8 bases, and 12 bases lay between the germline ends. This CDR3 is 12 amino acids long. Germline CDR1 is MNHEY and CDR2 is SMNVEV (reference sequence). In DNA form, the CDR3 reads TGTGCCAGCAGTCCACAGGGAGTCGGCTACACCTTC. This codes for CASSPQGVGYTF.

The V call is TRBV12-2, the J call TRBJ2-6; the DNA was not used to check the table's D call, TRBD2. TRBV12-2 is designated a pseudogene. The CDR3 extends over 17 amino acids. CDR3: CASRIKALGSGANVLTF. CDR3 bases: TGTGCAAGTCGTATAAAGGCCCTAGGATCAGGGGCCAACGTCCTGACTTTC.